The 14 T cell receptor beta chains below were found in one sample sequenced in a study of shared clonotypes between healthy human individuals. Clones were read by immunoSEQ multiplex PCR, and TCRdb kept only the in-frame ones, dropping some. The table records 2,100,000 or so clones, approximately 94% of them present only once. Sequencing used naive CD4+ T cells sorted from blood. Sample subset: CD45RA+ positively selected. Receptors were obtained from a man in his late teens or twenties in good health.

CDR3 region: CASRPGGSGNTIYF. The CDR3 DNA sequence: TGTGCCAGCAGGCCTGGGGGGTCTGGAAACACCATATATTTT. The gene calls are TRBV2 and TRBJ1-3; weak D call: TRBD1 (5 bases). The V gene's germline CDR1 is SNHLY and CDR2 FYNNEI. V lost 6 bases and J 1 base, leaving 10 bases between the germline ends. The CDR3 loop spans 14 amino acids.

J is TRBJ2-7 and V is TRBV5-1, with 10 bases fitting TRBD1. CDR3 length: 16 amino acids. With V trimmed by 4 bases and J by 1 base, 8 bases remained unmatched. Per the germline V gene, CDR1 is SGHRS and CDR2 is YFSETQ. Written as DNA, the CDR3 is TGCGCCAGCAGCCCAGGGGGACAGGGGTTATCCTACGAGCAGTACTTC. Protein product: CASSPGGQGLSYEQYF.

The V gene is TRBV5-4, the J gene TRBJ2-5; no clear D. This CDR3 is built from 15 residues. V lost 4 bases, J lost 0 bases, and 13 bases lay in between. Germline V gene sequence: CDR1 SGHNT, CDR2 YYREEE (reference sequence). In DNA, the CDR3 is TGTGCCAGCAGCCCGGATGTTCTGTACCAAGAGACCCAGTACTTC. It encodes CASSPDVLYQETQYF.

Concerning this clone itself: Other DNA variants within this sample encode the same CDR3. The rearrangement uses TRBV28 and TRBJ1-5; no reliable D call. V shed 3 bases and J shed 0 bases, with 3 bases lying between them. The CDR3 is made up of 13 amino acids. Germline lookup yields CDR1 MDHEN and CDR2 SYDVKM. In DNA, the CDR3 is TGTGCCAGCAGTTTGTATAGCAATCAGCCCCAGCATTTT. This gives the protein CASSLYSNQPQHF.

In DNA form, the CDR3 reads TGTGCCAGTAGTATGCGGATTACAGGGAAGAGGCCCTACGAGCAGTACTTC. Its protein is CASSMRITGKRPYEQYF. The genes are TRBV19 and TRBJ2-7; D is possibly TRBD1 (6 bases). V was pared by 3 bases and J by 2 bases, with 20 bases between. The CDR3 covers 17 residues. Germline V lookup: CDR1 LNHDA, CDR2 SQIVND (reference sequence).

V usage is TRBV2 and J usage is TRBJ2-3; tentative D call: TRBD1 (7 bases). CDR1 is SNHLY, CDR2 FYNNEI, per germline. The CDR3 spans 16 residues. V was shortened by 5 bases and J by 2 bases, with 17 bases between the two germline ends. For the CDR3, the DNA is TGTGCCAGCAGTAGGGGGGAAGGGGGCCCCACAGATACGCAGTATTTT. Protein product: CASSRGEGGPTDTQYF.

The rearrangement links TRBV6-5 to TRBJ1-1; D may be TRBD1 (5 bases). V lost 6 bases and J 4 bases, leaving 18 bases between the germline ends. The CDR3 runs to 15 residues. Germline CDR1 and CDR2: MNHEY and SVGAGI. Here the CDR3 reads CASSRGTPRVTEAFF. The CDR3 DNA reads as TGTGCCAGCAGCCGGGGGACCCCAAGGGTCACTGAAGCTTTCTTT.

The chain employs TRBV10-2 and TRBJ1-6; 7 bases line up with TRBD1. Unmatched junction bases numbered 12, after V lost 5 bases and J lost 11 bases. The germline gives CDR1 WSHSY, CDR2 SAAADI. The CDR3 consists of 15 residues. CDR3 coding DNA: TGCGCCAGCAGTCCCAGGGGGGGCGCAGGGGCACCCCTCCACTTT. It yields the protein CASSPRGGAGAPLHF.

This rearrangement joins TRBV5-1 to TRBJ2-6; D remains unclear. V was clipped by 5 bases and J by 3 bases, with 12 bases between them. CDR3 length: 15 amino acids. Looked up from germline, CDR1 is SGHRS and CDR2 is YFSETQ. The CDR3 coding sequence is TGCGCCAGCAGTCTTGGGTTTTATGGGGCCAACGTCCTGACTTTC. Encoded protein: CASSLGFYGANVLTF.

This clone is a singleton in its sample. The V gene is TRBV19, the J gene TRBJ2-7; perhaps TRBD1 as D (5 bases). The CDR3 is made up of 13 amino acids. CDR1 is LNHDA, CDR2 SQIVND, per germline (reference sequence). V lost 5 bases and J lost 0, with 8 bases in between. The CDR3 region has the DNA TGTGCCAGTAGTCGTAGGGGCTCCTACGAGCAGTACTTC. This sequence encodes CASSRRGSYEQYF. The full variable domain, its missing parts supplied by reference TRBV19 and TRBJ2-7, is DGGITQSPKYLFRKEGQNVTLSCEQNLNHDAMYWYRQDPGQGLRLIYYSQIVNDFQKGDIAEGYSVSREKKESFPLTVTSAQKNPTAFYLCASSRRGSYEQYFGPGTRLTVT.

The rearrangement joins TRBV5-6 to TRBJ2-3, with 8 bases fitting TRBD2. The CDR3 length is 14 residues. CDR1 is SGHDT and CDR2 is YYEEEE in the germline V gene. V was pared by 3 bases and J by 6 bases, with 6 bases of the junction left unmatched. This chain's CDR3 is CASSSTRGGDTQYF. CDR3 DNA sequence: TGTGCCAGCAGCTCGACTCGGGGGGGCGATACGCAGTATTTT.

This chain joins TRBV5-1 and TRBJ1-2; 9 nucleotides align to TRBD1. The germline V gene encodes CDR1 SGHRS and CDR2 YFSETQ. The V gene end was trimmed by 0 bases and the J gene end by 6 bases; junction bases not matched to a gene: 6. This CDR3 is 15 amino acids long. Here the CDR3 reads CASSLVGTGLNGYTF. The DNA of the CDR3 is TGCGCCAGCAGCTTGGTTGGGACAGGGTTGAATGGCTACACCTTC.

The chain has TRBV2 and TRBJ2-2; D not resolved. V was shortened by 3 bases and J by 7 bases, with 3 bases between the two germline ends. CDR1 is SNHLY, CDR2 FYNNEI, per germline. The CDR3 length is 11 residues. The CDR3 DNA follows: TGTGCCAGCAGTGAGGGCGGGGAGCTGTTTTTT. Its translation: CASSEGGELFF.

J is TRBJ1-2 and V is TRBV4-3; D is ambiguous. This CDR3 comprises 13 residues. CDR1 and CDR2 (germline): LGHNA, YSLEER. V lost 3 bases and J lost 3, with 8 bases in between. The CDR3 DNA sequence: TGCGCCAGCAGCCAGAGGTCTTACTATGGCTACACCTTC. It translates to CASSQRSYYGYTF.